The entry below gives a single T cell receptor (beta chain) sequence along with its context. Its cognate antigen is unknown. Trimming took off 0 bases at V and 3 bases at J, with 6 bases between the two ends. The CDR3 has 13 amino acids. Germline-derived CDR1 and CDR2 are SGHDT and YYEEEE. This entry is derived from a study of CD8+ T cells in alopecia areata. The overall study: Each day, treated patients took oral tofacitinib twice, at 5 to 10 mg per dose.

The treatment: oral pan-JAK inhibitor, 5-10 mg twice daily. Study-wide results and limits: Patients shared TCRs less clearly than mice did, possibly for HLA-related reasons.

Investigators isolated RNA and reverse transcribed it into cDNA to act as the sequencing template. Profiling relied on immunoSEQ multiplex PCR, and the TCRdb table lists in-frame clones only, not all of them. The profile covers 130,000 to 150,000 clones, with 82% appearing a single time and approximately 25% taken by the ten largest. The sequences come from CD8+ T cells sorted from blood, collected at week 4, from a patient treated with tofacitinib. The chain couples TRBV5-6 to TRBJ2-5; D unresolved. The receptor was derived from a human donor with alopecia areata. In nucleotides, the CDR3 is TGTGCCAGCAGCTTGGGGGCAGAAGAGACCCAGTACTTC. The encoded protein is CASSLGAEETQYF.